These T cell receptor beta chains were read from a single sample in a study of T cell responses to AZD1222 COVID-19 vaccine. Assay used: immunoSEQ multiplex PCR; TCRdb lists only in-frame clones, some missing. The sample records over 150,000 clones, approximately 87% being singletons. The sequences come from peripheral blood, collected on day 0 of MenACWY control vaccination. The receptors come from an adult in good health. CDR3s include the opening cysteine and the closing phenylalanine or tryptophan. The D gene is left open where the match is weak. Expanded clones are given a class, and other clones once, few, many or no size at all.

v_gene: TRBV10-3; d_gene: NA; abundance: NA; j_gene: TRBJ1-1; CDR3nt: TGTGCCATCAGGGGTGGGGGTTGGCCTGAAGCTTTCTTT; CDR3aa: CAIRGGGWPEAFF
v_gene: TRBV7-6; d_gene: TRBD1; abundance: NA; j_gene: TRBJ1-6; CDR3nt: TGTGCCAGCAGCTTAGCCCAGGGGGCGAGTTCACCCCTCCACTTT; CDR3aa: CASSLAQGASSPLHF
v_gene: TRBV6-4; d_gene: NA; abundance: NA; j_gene: TRBJ2-3; CDR3nt: TGTGCCAGCAGTTCCGACAGCACAGATACGCAGTATTTT; CDR3aa: CASSSDSTDTQYF
v_gene: TRBV10-3; d_gene: NA; abundance: NA; j_gene: TRBJ2-7; CDR3nt: TGTGCCATCAGTGAGTCAACAGTTCGGGAGCAGTACTTC; CDR3aa: CAISESTVREQYF
v_gene: TRBV6-6; d_gene: NA; abundance: NA; j_gene: TRBJ1-5; CDR3nt: TGTGCCAGCAGCCCCTCAACAGGGCGGAATCAGCCCCAGCATTTT; CDR3aa: CASSPSTGRNQPQHF
v_gene: TRBV19; d_gene: NA; abundance: NA; j_gene: TRBJ1-1; CDR3nt: TGTGCCAGTAGTATTCCCGCAGAATTCAACACTGAAGCTTTCTTT; CDR3aa: CASSIPAEFNTEAFF
v_gene: TRBV9; d_gene: NA; abundance: NA; j_gene: TRBJ2-2; CDR3nt: TGTGCCAGCAGCTATAATTACGGGGAGCTGTTTTTT; CDR3aa: CASSYNYGELFF
v_gene: TRBV7-9; d_gene: NA; abundance: NA; j_gene: TRBJ1-2; CDR3nt: TGTGCCAGCAGCCCCCCCGGGAGGGGCTACACCTTC; CDR3aa: CASSPPGRGYTF
v_gene: TRBV4-2; d_gene: NA; abundance: NA; j_gene: TRBJ1-1; CDR3nt: TGTGCCAGCAGTAAGGGAGGGGACACTGAAGCTTTCTTT; CDR3aa: CASSKGGDTEAFF
v_gene: TRBV5-1; d_gene: TRBD1; abundance: NA; j_gene: TRBJ1-2; CDR3nt: TGCGCCAGCAGCTTCCAAGAGGGGGCGAGAAACTATGGCTACACCTTC; CDR3aa: CASSFQEGARNYGYTF
v_gene: TRBV6-6; d_gene: NA; abundance: NA; j_gene: TRBJ1-2; CDR3nt: TGTGCCAGCAGTCAGGGACCGAGCTATGGCTACACCTTC; CDR3aa: CASSQGPSYGYTF
v_gene: TRBV29-1; d_gene: TRBD2; abundance: NA; j_gene: TRBJ2-5; CDR3nt: TGCAGCGTGGGGACTAGACAAGAGACCCAGTACTTC; CDR3aa: CSVGTRQETQYF
v_gene: TRBV5-5; d_gene: TRBD1; abundance: NA; j_gene: TRBJ1-3; CDR3nt: TGTGCCAGCAGCCTTGGGACAGGGGCTGGAAACACCATATATTTT; CDR3aa: CASSLGTGAGNTIYF
v_gene: TRBV10-3; d_gene: NA; abundance: NA; j_gene: TRBJ1-5; CDR3nt: TGTGCCATCAGTCGGACAGATAGCAATCAGCCCCAGCATTTT; CDR3aa: CAISRTDSNQPQHF
v_gene: TRBV2; d_gene: NA; abundance: NA; j_gene: TRBJ1-1; CDR3nt: TGTGCCAGCAGAGGCACCTTGGCGGCCTGGAGAGTCTTT; CDR3aa: CASRGTLAAWRVF
v_gene: TRBV19; d_gene: NA; abundance: NA; j_gene: TRBJ2-3; CDR3nt: TGTGCCAGTAGCCTTAAGATCCATATCCCACCCTGGGTGCAGTATTTT; CDR3aa: CASSLKIHIPPWVQYF
v_gene: TRBV4-2; d_gene: NA; abundance: once; j_gene: TRBJ2-3; CDR3nt: TGTGCCAGCAGCCCGCGACTGGAAGGCACAGATACGCAGTATTTT; CDR3aa: CASSPRLEGTDTQYF
v_gene: TRBV5-4; d_gene: TRBD1; abundance: NA; j_gene: TRBJ2-7; CDR3nt: TGTGCCAGCAGCTTGGCCCGGACAGGGGGTACCGAGCAGTACTTC; CDR3aa: CASSLARTGGTEQYF